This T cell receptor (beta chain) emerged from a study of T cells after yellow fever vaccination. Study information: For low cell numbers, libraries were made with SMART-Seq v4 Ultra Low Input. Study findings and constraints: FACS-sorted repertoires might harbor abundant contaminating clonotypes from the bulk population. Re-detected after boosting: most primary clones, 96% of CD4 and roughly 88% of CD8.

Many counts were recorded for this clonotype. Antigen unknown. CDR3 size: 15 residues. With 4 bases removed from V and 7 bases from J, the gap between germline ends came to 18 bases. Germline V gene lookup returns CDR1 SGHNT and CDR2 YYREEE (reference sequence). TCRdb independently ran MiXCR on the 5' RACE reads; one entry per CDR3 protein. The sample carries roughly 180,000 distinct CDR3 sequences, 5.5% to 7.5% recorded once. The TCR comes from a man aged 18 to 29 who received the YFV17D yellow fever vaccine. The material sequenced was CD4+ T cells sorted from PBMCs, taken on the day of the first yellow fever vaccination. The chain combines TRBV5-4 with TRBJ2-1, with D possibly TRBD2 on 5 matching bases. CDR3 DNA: TGTGCCAGCAGCCCTGATCGGAGCCGGACTAATGAGCAGTTCTTC. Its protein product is CASSPDRSRTNEQFF.